Below are 14 T cell receptor beta chains sequenced from a single sample in a study of T cell responses to AZD1222 COVID-19 vaccine. Sequenced by immunoSEQ multiplex PCR; TCRdb stores in-frame clones only, minus some. The repertoire holds about 140,000 clones, with around 93% as singletons. Sequenced material: peripheral blood, taken on day 0 of AZD1222 vaccination. The origin of the receptors is an adult in good health.

The chain has TRBV15 and TRBJ1-6; tentative D call: TRBD1 (6 bases). The germline V gene has CDR1 LNHNV and CDR2 YYDKDF (reference sequence). V lost 0 bases to trimming and J lost 10 bases, with 16 bases between them. CDR3 length: 16 residues. The CDR3 DNA sequence: TGTGCCACCAGCAGAGATAGGCGCAGGGGCGGGTCACCCCTCCACTTT. It yields the protein CATSRDRRRGGSPLHF.

CDR3 bases: TGTGCCAGCAGCTTCGAGGGACCCACAGATACGCAGTATTTT. This gives the protein CASSFEGPTDTQYF. This chain links TRBV7-8 with TRBJ2-3, with D perhaps being TRBD1 or TRBD2 (5 bases each). Germline CDR1 is SGHVS and CDR2 is FQNEAQ. Deletions cut 3 bases from V and 2 bases from J, with 9 bases between. The CDR3 extends over 14 amino acids.

The V and J genes are TRBV6-5 and TRBJ1-6; D is perhaps TRBD1 (5 bases). This CDR3 is built from 14 residues. V was shortened by 5 bases and J by 10 bases, with 15 bases between the two germline ends. Germline V gene sequence: CDR1 MNHEY, CDR2 SVGAGI. The CDR3 sequence is CASSPTPPGSPLHF. The DNA for the CDR3 is TGTGCCAGCAGTCCAACCCCGCCAGGGTCACCCCTCCACTTT.

The genes are TRBV10-2 and TRBJ1-2; D is possibly TRBD1 (5 bases). Germline CDR1 reads WSHSY; CDR2 reads SAAADI. The CDR3 consists of 14 residues. The V gene lost 5 bases and the J gene lost 0 bases, with 10 bases spanning the gap. This CDR3 reads CASSYDSPNYGYTF. CDR3 DNA sequence: TGCGCCAGCAGTTACGACAGCCCTAACTATGGCTACACCTTC.

This sequence joins TRBV4-2 and TRBJ1-6; TRBD1 aligns across 7 bases. V lost 4 bases to trimming and J lost 10 bases; unmatched junction nucleotides: 16. Germline CDR1 reads LGHNA; CDR2 reads YNFKEQ. The CDR3 runs 17 residues. The DNA for the CDR3 is TGTGCCAGCAGCCCCGAACAGGGGACGGCAAATGACTCACCCCTCCACTTT. It codes for CASSPEQGTANDSPLHF.

J is TRBJ1-1 and V is TRBV25-1, with 8 bases that match TRBD1. V was pared by 3 bases and J by 3 bases, with 9 bases of the junction left unmatched. The CDR3 is made up of 16 amino acids. Germline assignment: CDR1 MGHDK and CDR2 SYGVNS. CDR3 residues: CASSDETGARDTEAFF. The CDR3 nucleotides read TGTGCCAGCAGTGACGAGACAGGGGCCCGCGACACTGAAGCTTTCTTT. Supplemented by reference TRBV25-1 and TRBJ1-1, the full variable domain reads EADIYQTPRYLVIGTGKKITLECSQTMGHDKMYWYQQDPGMELHLIHYSYGVNSTEKGDLSSESTVSRIRTEHFPLTLESARPSHTSQYLCASSDETGARDTEAFFGQGTRLTVV.

This chain uses TRBV19 with TRBJ2-5; 7 bases line up with TRBD2. Germline values: CDR1 LNHDA, CDR2 SQIVND (reference sequence). There are 13 residues in the CDR3. The V gene end was trimmed by 4 bases and the J gene end by 4 bases; junction bases not matched to a gene: 3. The DNA of the CDR3 is TGTGCCAGTAGTAGCGGGAGTTTAGAGACCCAGTACTTC. Its protein is CASSSGSLETQYF.

The chain has TRBV9 and TRBJ2-1; TRBD2 aligns across 12 bases. This CDR3 contains 16 residues. The V segment lost 2 bases and the J segment 9 bases; nucleotides outside the gene matches: 9. Germline CDR1 reads SGDLS; CDR2 reads YYNGEE. The CDR3 loop is CASSVSGLAGLSEQFF. The CDR3 DNA follows: TGTGCCAGCAGCGTCTCAGGACTAGCGGGACTTAGTGAGCAGTTCTTC.

The chain joins TRBV7-2 to TRBJ1-2; tentatively, D is TRBD1 (5 bases). Trimming took off 1 base at V and 2 bases at J, with 8 bases between the two ends. Germline V lookup: CDR1 SGHTA, CDR2 FQGNSA. The length of the CDR3 is 14 residues. This chain's CDR3 is CASSLEGTNYGYTF. Written as DNA, the CDR3 is TGTGCCAGCAGCTTAGAAGGGACGAACTATGGCTACACCTTC.

This clone has a single count. CDR3 protein: CASSQYSGSSEQYF. In nucleotides, the CDR3 is TGTGCCAGCAGCCAGTATAGCGGGAGCTCCGAGCAGTACTTC. The rearrangement joins TRBV3-1 (or the pseudogene TRBV3-2) to TRBJ2-7; 9 nucleotides match TRBD2. CDR3 length: 14 amino acids. Losses at the gene ends were 3 bases for V and 6 bases for J; bases not matched to a gene: 6. Germline V gene data show CDR1 as LGHDT and CDR2 as YNNKEL (reference sequence).

The CDR3: CSVEVGVNTEAFF. The CDR3 DNA reads TGCAGCGTTGAAGTCGGGGTCAACACTGAAGCTTTCTTT. The V gene is TRBV29-1, the J gene TRBJ1-1; D not resolved. CDR3 length: 13 amino acids. V shed 1 base and J shed 2 bases, with 8 bases lying between them. Germline CDR1 SQVTM, CDR2 ANQGSEA.

This chain joins TRBV7-2 and TRBJ2-7; D is perhaps TRBD1 or TRBD2 (7 bases each). Trimming cost V 2 bases and J 6 bases, with 20 bases left between them. The CDR3 runs to 16 residues. Germline V lookup: CDR1 SGHTA, CDR2 FQGNSA. The CDR3 nucleotides are TGTGCCAGCAGCTTAAGGGGGCGGGAGATAGTAGGCGAGCAGTACTTC. It encodes CASSLRGREIVGEQYF. The whole variable domain, remainder taken from reference TRBV7-2 and TRBJ2-7, is GAGVSQSPSNKVTEKGKDVELRCDPISGHTALYWYRQSLGQGLEFLIYFQGNSAPDKSGLPSDRFSAERTGGSVSTLTIQRTQQEDSAVYLCASSLRGREIVGEQYFGPGTRLTVT.

V gene TRBV3-1 (or the pseudogene TRBV3-2) combines with J gene TRBJ2-5; D possibly corresponds to TRBD2 (5 bases). Germline CDR1 LGHDT, CDR2 YNNKEL (reference sequence). The CDR3 has 14 residues. V lost 7 bases, J lost 5 bases, and 17 bases lay in between. The CDR3 DNA is TGTGCCAGCAACCCTAGCCTCCCCCATGAGACCCAGTACTTC. Its protein product is CASNPSLPHETQYF.

The V gene is TRBV29-1, the J gene TRBJ1-1; TRBD1 might be the D (6 bases). CDR3 length: 13 amino acids. V was pared by 6 bases and J by 6 bases, with 17 bases between. The germline V gene has CDR1 SQVTM and CDR2 ANQGSEA. The CDR3 bases are TGCAGCGTATACAGGGTCCCCGTGCCTGAAGCTTTCTTT. Protein sequence: CSVYRVPVPEAFF.